The clone carrying this T cell receptor (beta chain) was recorded many times. Its target is not known. The data were obtained in a study of metastatic and nonmetastatic thyroid tumors. Study-wide context: Blood and tumor or nodule tissue repertoires from malignant and benign thyroid patients were compared.

Study findings and constraints: Reported TCR beta diversity, measured in blood and tumor, was significantly higher for malignant thyroid tumors than for benign nodules.

Germline CDR1 reads LNHDA; CDR2 reads SQIVND (reference sequence). The CDR3 is made up of 15 amino acids. Trimming cost V 3 bases and J 0 bases; bases outside gene matches: 2. As processed by the authors: To classify distant metastasis in papillary thyroid cancer, a model was built from CDR3 differences across clinicopathological groups. Using MiXCR, TCRdb reanalyzed the PCR reads. The V and J calls were not made by the authors but by TCRdb's processing. The table includes 30,000 to 40,000 clones, approximately 15% detected once. The entire patient cohort was treatment-naive prior to thyroid surgery. Material for sequencing was blood. The rearrangement uses TRBV19 and TRBJ2-1; 7 bases are a match to TRBD2. The receptor was derived from a male donor with papillary thyroid cancer or a benign thyroid nodule (not recorded which). Some clones in this sample may be carry-over from other donors' samples. The CDR3 spells CASSIAGVSYNEQFF. The CDR3 DNA sequence: TGTGCCAGTAGTATTGCGGGGGTCTCCTACAATGAGCAGTTCTTC.